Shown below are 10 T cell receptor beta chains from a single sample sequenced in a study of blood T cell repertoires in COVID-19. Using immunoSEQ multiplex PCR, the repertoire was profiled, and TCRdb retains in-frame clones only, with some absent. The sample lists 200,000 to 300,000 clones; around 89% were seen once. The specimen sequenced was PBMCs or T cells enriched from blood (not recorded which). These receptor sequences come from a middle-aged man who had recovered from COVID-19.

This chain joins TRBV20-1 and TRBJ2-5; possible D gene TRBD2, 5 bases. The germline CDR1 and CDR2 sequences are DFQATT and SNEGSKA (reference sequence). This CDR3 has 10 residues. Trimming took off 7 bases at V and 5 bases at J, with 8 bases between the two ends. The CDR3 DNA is TGCAGTGTAGCGTCGGAGACCCAGTACTTC. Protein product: CSVASETQYF.

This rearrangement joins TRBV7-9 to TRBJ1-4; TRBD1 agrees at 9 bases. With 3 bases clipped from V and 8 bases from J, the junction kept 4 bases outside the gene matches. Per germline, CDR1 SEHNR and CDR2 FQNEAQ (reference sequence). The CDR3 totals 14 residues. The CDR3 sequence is CASSFRDRDEKLFF. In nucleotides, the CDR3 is TGTGCCAGCAGCTTCCGGGACAGGGACGAAAAACTGTTTTTT.

CDR3 protein: CASSYDSLQETQYF. CDR3 nucleotide sequence: TGTGCCAGCAGTTATGACAGCCTCCAAGAGACCCAGTACTTC. The chain recombines TRBV6-5 with TRBJ2-5; D possibly corresponds to TRBD1 (5 bases). The CDR3 extends over 14 amino acids. The V gene lost 3 bases and the J gene lost 1 base, with 9 bases spanning the gap. The V gene's germline CDR1 is MNHEY and CDR2 SVGAGI.

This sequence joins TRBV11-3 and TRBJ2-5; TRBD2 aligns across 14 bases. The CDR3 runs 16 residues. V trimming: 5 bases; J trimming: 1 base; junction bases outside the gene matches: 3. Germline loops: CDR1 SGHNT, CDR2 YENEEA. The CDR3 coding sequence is TGTGCCAGCAGCCGGGGGACTAGCGGGGGCCAAGAGACCCAGTACTTC. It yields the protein CASSRGTSGGQETQYF.

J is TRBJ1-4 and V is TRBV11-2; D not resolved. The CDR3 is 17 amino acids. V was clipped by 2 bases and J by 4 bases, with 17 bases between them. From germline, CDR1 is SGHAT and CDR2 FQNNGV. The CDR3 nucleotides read TGTGCCAGCAGCTTAATGGTTATCTCACAGAGTAATGAAAAACTGTTTTTT. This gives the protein CASSLMVISQSNEKLFF.

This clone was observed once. The CDR3 DNA reads as TGTGCCAGCAGCCTAAGGCCCAGGGGCAACACTGAAGCTTTCTTT. Its protein product is CASSLRPRGNTEAFF. The gene calls are TRBV7-3 and TRBJ1-1; D is perhaps TRBD1 (6 bases). Per germline, CDR1 SGHTA and CDR2 FQGTGA. This CDR3 comprises 15 residues. V lost 5 bases and J 2 bases, leaving 15 bases between the germline ends.

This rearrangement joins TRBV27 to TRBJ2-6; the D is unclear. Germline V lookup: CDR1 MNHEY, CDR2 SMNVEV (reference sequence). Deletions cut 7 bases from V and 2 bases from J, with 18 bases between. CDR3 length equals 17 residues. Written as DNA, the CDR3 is TGTGCCAGCACCATCCGTGCATGGGCAGCTGGGGCCAACGTCCTGACTTTC. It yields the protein CASTIRAWAAGANVLTF.

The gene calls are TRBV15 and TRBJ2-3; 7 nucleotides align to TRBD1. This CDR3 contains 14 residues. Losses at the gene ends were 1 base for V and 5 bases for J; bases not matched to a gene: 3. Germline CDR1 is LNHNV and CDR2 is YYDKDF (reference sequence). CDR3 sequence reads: CATSRGQGLDTQYF. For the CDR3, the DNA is TGTGCCACCAGCAGAGGACAGGGATTAGATACGCAGTATTTT.

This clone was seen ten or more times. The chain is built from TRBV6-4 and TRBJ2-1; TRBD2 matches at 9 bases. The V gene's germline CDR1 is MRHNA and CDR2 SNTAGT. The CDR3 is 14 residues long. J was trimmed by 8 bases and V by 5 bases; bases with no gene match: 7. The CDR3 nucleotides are TGTGCCAGCAGTATAGCGGGAGTAAGTGATGAGCAGTTCTTC. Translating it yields CASSIAGVSDEQFF.

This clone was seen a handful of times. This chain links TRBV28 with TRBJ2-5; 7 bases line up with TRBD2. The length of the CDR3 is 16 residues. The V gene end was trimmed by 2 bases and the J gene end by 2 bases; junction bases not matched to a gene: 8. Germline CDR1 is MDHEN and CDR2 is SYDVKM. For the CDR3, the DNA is TGTGCCAGCAGTTTAACTGCTAGCGGCGGACAAGAGACCCAGTACTTC. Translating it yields CASSLTASGGQETQYF. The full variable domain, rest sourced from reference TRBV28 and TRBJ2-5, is DVKVTQSSRYLVKRTGEKVFLECVQDMDHENMFWYRQDPGLGLRLIYFSYDVKMKEKGDIPEGYSVSREKKERFSLILESASTNQTSMYLCASSLTASGGQETQYFGPGTRLLVL.